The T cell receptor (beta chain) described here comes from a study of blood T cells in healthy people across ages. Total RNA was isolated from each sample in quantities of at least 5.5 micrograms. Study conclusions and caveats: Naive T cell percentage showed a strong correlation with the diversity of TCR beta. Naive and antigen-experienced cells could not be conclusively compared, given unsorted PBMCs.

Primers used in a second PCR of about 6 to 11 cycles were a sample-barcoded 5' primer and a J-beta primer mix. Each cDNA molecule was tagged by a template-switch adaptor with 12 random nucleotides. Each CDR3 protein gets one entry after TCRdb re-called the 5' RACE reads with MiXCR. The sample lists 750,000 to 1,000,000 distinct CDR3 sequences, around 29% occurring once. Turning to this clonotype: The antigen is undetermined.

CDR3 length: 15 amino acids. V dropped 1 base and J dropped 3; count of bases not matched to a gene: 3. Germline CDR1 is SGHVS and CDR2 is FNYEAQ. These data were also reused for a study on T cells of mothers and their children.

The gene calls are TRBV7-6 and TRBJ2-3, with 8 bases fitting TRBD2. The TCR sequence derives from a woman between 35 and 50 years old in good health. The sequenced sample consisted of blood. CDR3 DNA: TGTGCCAGCAGCTTAGGGTCTAGCGGGACAGATACGCAGTATTTT. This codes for CASSLGSSGTDTQYF.